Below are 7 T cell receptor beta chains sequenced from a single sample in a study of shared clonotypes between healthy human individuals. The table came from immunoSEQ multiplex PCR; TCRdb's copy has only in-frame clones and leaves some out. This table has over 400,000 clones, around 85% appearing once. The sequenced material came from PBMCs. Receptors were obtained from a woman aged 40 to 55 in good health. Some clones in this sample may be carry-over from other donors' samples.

For the CDR3, the DNA is TGTGCCAGCAGCTTTGGACGCGGGGGCACAGATACGCAGTATTTT. It is translated as CASSFGRGGTDTQYF. The chain uses TRBV5-8 and TRBJ2-3, with D perhaps matching TRBD2 (6 bases). Per the germline V gene, CDR1 is SGHTS and CDR2 is YDEGEE. Trimming removed 2 bases at V and 1 base at J, with 11 bases between. This CDR3 contains 15 residues.

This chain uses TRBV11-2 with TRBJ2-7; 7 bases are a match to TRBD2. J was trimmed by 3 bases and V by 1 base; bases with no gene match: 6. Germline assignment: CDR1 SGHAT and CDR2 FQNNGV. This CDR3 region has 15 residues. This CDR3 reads CASSLAGGDGYEQYF. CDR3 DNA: TGTGCCAGCAGCTTAGCGGGAGGCGATGGCTACGAGCAGTACTTC.

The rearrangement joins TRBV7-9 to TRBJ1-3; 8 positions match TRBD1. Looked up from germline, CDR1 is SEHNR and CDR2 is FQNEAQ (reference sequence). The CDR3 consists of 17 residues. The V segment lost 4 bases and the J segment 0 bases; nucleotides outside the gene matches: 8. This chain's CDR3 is CASSSGDRLDSGNTIYF. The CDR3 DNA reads TGTGCCAGCAGCTCGGGGGACAGGCTCGACTCTGGAAACACCATATATTTT.

CDR3 coding DNA: TGTGCCACCAGGGGACAGGGCGTCCCTGAAGCTTTCTTT. Translating gives CATRGQGVPEAFF. This chain uses TRBV5-4 with TRBJ1-1; TRBD1 agrees at 9 bases. The J segment lost 6 bases and the V segment lost 9 bases, leaving 9 bases of the junction unmatched. Germline V gene lookup returns CDR1 SGHNT and CDR2 YYREEE (reference sequence). This CDR3 contains 13 residues.

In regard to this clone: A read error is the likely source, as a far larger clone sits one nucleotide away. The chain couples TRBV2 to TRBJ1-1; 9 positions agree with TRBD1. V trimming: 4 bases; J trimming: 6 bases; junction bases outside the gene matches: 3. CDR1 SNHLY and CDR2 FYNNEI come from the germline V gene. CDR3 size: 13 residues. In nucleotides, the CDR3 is TGTGCCAGCAGTGCGGACAGGGGCTCTGAAGCTTTCTTT. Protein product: CASSADRGSEAFF. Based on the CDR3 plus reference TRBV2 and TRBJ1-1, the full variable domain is EPEVTQTPSHQVTQMGQEVILRCVPISNHLYFYWYRQILGQKVEFLVSFYNNEISEKSEIFDDQFSVERPDGSNFTLKIRSTKLEDSAMYFCASSADRGSEAFFGQGTRLTVV.

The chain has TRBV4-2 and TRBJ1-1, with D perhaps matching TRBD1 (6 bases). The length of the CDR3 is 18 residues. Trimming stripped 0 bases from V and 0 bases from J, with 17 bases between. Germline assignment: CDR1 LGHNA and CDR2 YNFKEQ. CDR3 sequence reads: CASSQDRGTLGMNTEAFF. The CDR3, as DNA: TGTGCCAGCAGCCAAGATAGGGGGACATTGGGCATGAACACTGAAGCTTTCTTT.

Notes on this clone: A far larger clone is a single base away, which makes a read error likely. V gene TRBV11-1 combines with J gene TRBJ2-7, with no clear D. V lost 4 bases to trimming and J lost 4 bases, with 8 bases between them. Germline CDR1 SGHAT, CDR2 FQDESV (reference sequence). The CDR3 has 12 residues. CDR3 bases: TGTGCCAGCAGCTCGTGTGGTTACGAGCAGTACTTC. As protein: CASSSCGYEQYF.